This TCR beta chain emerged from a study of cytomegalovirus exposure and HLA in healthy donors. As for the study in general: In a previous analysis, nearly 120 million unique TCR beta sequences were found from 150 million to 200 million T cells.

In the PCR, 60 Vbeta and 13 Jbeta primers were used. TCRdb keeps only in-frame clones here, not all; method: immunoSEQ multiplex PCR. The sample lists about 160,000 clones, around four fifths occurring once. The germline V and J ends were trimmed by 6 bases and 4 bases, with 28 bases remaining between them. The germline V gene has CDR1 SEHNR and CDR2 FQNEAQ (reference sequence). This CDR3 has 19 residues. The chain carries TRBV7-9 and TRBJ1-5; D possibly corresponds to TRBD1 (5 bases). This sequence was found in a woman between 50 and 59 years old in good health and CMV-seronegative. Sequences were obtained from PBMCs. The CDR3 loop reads CASSYKVDRAQGGNQPQHF. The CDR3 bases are TGTGCCAGCAGTTATAAAGTGGATCGAGCGCAGGGCGGAAATCAGCCCCAGCATTTT.